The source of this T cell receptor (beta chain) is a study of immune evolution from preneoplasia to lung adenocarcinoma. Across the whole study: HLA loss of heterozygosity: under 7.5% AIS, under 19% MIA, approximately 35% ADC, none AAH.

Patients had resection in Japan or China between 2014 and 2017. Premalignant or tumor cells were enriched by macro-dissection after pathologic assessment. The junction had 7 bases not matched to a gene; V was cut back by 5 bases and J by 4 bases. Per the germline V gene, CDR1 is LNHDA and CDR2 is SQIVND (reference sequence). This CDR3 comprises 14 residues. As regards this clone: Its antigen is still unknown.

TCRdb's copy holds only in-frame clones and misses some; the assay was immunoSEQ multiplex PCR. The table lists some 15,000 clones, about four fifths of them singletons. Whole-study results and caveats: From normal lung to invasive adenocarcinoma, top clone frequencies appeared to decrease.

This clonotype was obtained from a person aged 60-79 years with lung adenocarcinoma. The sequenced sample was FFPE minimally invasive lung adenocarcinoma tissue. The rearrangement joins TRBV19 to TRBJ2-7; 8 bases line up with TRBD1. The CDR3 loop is CASSFRDRLYEQYF. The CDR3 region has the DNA TGTGCCAGTAGTTTCCGGGACAGGTTGTACGAGCAGTACTTC.